What follows describes a single TCR beta chain. The read ends 3 residues before the CDR3 terminus; that terminus is restored from the germline J gene. The record originates from a study of T cells in women clearing cervical HPV infection. The repertoire was sequenced with immunoSEQ multiplex PCR; TCRdb's copy has only in-frame clones and lacks some. The sample has roughly 18,000 clones. The ends lost 7 bases at V and 3 bases at J; junction bases unmatched: 6. The CDR3 is made up of 14 amino acids. Per the germline V gene, CDR1 is ENHRY and CDR2 is SYGVKD. The material sequenced was blood buffy coat. The V gene is TRBV10-3, the J gene TRBJ1-3, with 7 nucleotides matching TRBD1. This sequence originates from a woman aged 18 to 75 with a cervical HPV16 infection that either progressed to CIN3+ or cleared (not recorded which). The sequenced CDR3 bases are TGTGCCATCACGGCAGGGGGAGGTGGAAACACC. Translation gives CAITAGGGGNT. The whole CDR3 sequence reads CAITAGGGGNTIYF.